The rows below give T cell receptor beta chains drawn from one sample of a study of PD-1 blockade in classical Hodgkin lymphoma. Sequencing was performed with immunoSEQ multiplex PCR; in TCRdb, only in-frame clones are kept and a portion is missing. This table has several thousand clones, 86% appearing once. The sample was CD4+ T cells from blood, taken before the fourth cycle of nivolumab. Source of these receptors: a human donor with classical Hodgkin lymphoma. The CDR3 runs from the conserved cysteine through the conserved F or W. A D gene is named only where the DNA matches it firmly. Expanded clones are given a class, and other clones once, few, many or no size at all.

clone_size | j_call | v_call | d_call | cdr3_nt | cdr3_aa
NA | TRBJ2-3 | TRBV6-1 | TRBD1 | TGTGCCGTTCAGGGGGTTTGGGCAGATACGCAGTATTTT | CAVQGVWADTQYF
NA | TRBJ2-3 | TRBV5-1 | NA | TGCGCCAGCAGCTCCTCCGGGCAACCCACAGATACGCAGTATTTT | CASSSSGQPTDTQYF
NA | TRBJ2-5 | TRBV6-6 | NA | TGTGCCAGCAGTTACTCCCCAGGGACCCAAGAGACCCAGTACTTC | CASSYSPGTQETQYF
NA | TRBJ2-7 | TRBV5-5 | TRBD1 | TGTGCCAGCCACCCCGGGACAGGGGAGTCCTACGAGCAGTACTTC | CASHPGTGESYEQYF
NA | TRBJ2-3 | TRBV19 | NA | TGTGCCAGTAGTATATCAGACCGCACAGATACGCAGTATTTT | CASSISDRTDTQYF
NA | TRBJ2-7 | TRBV18 | TRBD1 | TGTGCCAGCTCACCCGACTCCGGGACAGGGGCCTTTCCCTCCTACGAGCAGTACTTC | CASSPDSGTGAFPSYEQYF
NA | TRBJ1-1 | TRBV6-6 | TRBD1 | TGTGCCAGCAGTAAGAGTGGGACAGGGACCCTAATAGAAGCTTTCTTT | CASSKSGTGTLIEAFF
once | TRBJ1-3 | TRBV27 | TRBD1 | TGTGCCAGCAGTGTCAAGCCTCCGGGGACAGGGTCGGGAAACACCATATATTTT | CASSVKPPGTGSGNTIYF
NA | TRBJ1-1 | TRBV4-3 | NA | TGCGCCAGCAGCCGGAGAACTGAAGCTTTCTTT | CASSRRTEAFF
NA | TRBJ2-7 | TRBV20-1 | NA | TGCAGTGCTAGACACCACGAGCAGTACTTC | CSARHHEQYF
NA | TRBJ1-2 | TRBV9 | NA | TGTGCCAGCAGCGTAGGTTGGGGAGATGGCTACACCTTC | CASSVGWGDGYTF
few | TRBJ1-6 | TRBV7-9 | NA | TGTGCCAGCAGCAGCGGGGGTTCACCCCTCCACTTT | CASSSGGSPLHF
NA | TRBJ1-2 | TRBV6-5 | TRBD1 | TGTGCCAGCAGTCCTACAGGGGGGCCCTATGGCTACACCTTC | CASSPTGGPYGYTF
NA | TRBJ2-6 | TRBV18 | TRBD1 | TGTGCCAGCTCACCATTCGGGACAGGGACTGGGGCCAACGTCCTGACTTTC | CASSPFGTGTGANVLTF
NA | TRBJ1-1 | TRBV10-3 | NA | TGTGCCATCAGGGTGAACACTGAAGCTTTCTTT | CAIRVNTEAFF
NA | TRBJ2-5 | TRBV7-9 | TRBD2 | TGTGCCAGCAGCTTAGGGGTGATTAGCGGGACCGGGGGAGAGACCCAGTACTTC | CASSLGVISGTGGETQYF